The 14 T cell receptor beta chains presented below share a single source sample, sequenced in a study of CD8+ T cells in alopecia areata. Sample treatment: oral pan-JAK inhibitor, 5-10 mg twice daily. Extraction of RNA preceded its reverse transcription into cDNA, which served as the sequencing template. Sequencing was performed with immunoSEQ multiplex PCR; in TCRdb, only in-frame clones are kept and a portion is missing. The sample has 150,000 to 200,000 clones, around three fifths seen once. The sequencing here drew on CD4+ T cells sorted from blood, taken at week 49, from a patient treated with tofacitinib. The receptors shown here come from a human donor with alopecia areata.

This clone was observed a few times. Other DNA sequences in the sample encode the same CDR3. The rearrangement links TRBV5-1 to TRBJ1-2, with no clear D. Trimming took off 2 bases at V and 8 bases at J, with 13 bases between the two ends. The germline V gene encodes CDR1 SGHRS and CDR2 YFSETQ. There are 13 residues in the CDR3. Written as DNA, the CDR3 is TGCGCCAGCAGCTTATCCCCGCTCGACGGCTACACCTTC. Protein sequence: CASSLSPLDGYTF.

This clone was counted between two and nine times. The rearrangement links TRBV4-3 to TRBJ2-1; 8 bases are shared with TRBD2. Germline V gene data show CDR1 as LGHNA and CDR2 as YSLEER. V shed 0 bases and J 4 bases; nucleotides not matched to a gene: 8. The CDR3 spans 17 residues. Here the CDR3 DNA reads TGCGCCAGCAGCCAAGATCAAGCGGGGGCGGTTTACAATGAGCAGTTCTTC. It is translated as CASSQDQAGAVYNEQFF.

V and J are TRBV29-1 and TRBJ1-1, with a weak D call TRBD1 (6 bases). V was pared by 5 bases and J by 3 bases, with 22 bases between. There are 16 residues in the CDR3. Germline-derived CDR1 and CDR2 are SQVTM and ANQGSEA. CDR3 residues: CSVRGTARGGDTEAFF. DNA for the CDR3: TGCAGCGTTAGGGGGACCGCCAGGGGTGGCGACACTGAAGCTTTCTTT. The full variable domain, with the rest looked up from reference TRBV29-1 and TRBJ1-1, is SAVISQKPSRDICQRGTSLTIQCQVDSQVTMMFWYRQQPGQSLTLIATANQGSEATYESGFVIDKFPISRPNLTFSTLTVSNMSPEDSSIYLCSVRGTARGGDTEAFFGQGTRLTVV.

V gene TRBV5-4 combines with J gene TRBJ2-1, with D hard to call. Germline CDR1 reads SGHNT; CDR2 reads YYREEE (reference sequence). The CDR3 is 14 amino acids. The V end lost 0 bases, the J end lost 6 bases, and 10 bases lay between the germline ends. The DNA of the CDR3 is TGTGCCAGCAGCTTGGTCTCCCCCGCCAATGAGCAGTTCTTC. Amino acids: CASSLVSPANEQFF.

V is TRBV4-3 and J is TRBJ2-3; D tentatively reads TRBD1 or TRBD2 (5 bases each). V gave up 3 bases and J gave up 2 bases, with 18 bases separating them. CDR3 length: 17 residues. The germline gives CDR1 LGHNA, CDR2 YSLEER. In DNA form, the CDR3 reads TGCGCCAGCAGCCAGCAAGATCGAATCGGGGCCACAGATACGCAGTATTTT. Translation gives CASSQQDRIGATDTQYF.

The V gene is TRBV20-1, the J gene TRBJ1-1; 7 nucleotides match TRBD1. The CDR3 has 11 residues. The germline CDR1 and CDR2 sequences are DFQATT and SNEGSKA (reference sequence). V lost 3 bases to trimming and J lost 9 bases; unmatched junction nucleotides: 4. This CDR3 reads CSASRDSQAFF. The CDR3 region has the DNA TGCAGTGCTAGCCGGGACAGTCAAGCTTTCTTT.

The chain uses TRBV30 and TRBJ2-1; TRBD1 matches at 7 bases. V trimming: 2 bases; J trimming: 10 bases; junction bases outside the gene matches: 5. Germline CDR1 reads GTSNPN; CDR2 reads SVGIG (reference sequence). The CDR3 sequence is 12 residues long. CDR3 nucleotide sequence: TGTGCCTGGAGTCCACGACAGGGCGAGCAGTTCTTC. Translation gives CAWSPRQGEQFF.

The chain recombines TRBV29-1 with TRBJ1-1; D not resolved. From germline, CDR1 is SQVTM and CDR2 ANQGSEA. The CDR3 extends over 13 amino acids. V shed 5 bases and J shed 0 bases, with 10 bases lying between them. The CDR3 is CSVMGLLNTEAFF. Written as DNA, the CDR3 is TGCAGCGTTATGGGTCTTTTGAACACTGAAGCTTTCTTT.

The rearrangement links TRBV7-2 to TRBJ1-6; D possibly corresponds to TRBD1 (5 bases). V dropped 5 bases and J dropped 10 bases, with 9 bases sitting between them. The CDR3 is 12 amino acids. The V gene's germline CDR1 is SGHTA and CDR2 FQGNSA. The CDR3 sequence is CASSQGWSPLHF. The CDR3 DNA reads TGTGCCAGCAGCCAGGGTTGGTCACCCCTCCACTTT.

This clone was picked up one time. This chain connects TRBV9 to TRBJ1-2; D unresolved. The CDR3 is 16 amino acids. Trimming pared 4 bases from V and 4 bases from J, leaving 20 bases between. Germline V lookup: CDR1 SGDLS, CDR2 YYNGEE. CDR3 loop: CASSPSAALRAYGYTF. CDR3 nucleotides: TGTGCCAGCAGCCCCTCAGCAGCGCTTCGGGCCTATGGCTACACCTTC.

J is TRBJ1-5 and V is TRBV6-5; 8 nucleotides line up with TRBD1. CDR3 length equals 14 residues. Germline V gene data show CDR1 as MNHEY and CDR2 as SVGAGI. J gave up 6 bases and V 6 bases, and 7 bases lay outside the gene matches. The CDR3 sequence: CASRRTGQGQPQHF. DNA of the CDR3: TGTGCCAGCAGACGGACAGGGCAGGGTCAGCCCCAGCATTTT.

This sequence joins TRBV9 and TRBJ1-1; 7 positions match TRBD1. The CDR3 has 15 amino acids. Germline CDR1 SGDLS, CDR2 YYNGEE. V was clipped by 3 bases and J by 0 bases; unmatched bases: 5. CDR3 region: CASSAKGQMNTEAFF. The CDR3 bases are TGTGCCAGCAGCGCAAAGGGACAGATGAACACTGAAGCTTTCTTT.

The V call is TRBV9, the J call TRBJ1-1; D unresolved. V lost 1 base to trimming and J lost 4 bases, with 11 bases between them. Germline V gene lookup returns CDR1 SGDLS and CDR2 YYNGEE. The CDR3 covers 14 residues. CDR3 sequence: CASSVSQDPTEAFF. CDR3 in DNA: TGTGCCAGCAGCGTATCCCAGGACCCCACTGAAGCTTTCTTT. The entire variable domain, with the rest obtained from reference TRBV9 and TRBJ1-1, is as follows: DSGVTQTPKHLITATGQRVTLRCSPRSGDLSVYWYQQSLDQGLQFLIQYYNGEERAKGNILERFSAQQFPDLHSELNLSSLELGDSALYFCASSVSQDPTEAFFGQGTRLTVV.

CDR3 protein: CASSLAVGTTEAFF. The CDR3 nucleotides read TGTGCCAGCAGCTTAGCCGTGGGGACCACTGAAGCTTTCTTT. The V gene is TRBV7-2, the J gene TRBJ1-1, with D possibly TRBD1 on 5 matching bases. The germline CDR1 and CDR2 sequences are SGHTA and FQGNSA. The V and J ends lost 0 bases and 4 bases respectively, with 9 bases between them. The CDR3 runs to 14 residues.